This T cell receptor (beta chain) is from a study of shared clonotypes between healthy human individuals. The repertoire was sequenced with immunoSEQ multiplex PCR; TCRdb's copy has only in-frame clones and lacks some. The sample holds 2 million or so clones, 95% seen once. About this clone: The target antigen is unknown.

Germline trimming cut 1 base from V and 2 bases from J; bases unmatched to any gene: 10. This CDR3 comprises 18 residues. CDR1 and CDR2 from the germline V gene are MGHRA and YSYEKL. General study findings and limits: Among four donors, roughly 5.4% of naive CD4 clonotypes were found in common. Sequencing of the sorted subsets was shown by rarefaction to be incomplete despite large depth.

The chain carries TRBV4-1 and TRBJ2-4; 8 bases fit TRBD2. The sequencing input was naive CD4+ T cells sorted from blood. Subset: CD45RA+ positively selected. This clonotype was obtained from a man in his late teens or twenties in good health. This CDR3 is CASSQVGAGEATKNIQYF. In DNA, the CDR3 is TGCGCCAGCAGCCAAGTGGGAGCGGGAGAGGCGACCAAAAACATTCAGTACTTC.